This T cell receptor (beta chain) was recovered during a study of blood T cells in healthy people across ages. This clonotype was observed many times. The antigen is undetermined. Sample-barcoded 5' priming and a J-beta primer mix drove a second PCR of about 6 to 12 cycles. All samples yielded 2.5 million or more CDR3-containing paired-end reads. TCRdb redid the calling of the 5' RACE reads with MiXCR, one entry per CDR3 protein. The sample has roughly 1.9 million distinct CDR3 sequences; about 39% are singletons. V lost 2 bases and J lost 8, with 6 bases in between. This CDR3 is 10 amino acids long. Germline V gene data show CDR1 as SQVTM and CDR2 as ANQGSEA. Findings and limits, study-wide: Long-lived donors exceeded aged donors in naive CD4+ cells and diversity. Diversity of TCR beta per million T cells declined in a roughly linear way with age.

The TCR comes from a human donor in good health. The rearrangement joins TRBV29-1 to TRBJ1-2; D remains ambiguous. Sequencing was carried out using blood. The CDR3 protein is CSVEMGGYTF. The CDR3 DNA sequence: TGCAGCGTTGAAATGGGGGGCTACACCTTC.